This TCR beta chain was recorded in a study of blood T cell repertoires in COVID-19. Study as a whole: T cells, B-cell-depleted T cells, or PBMCs provided the cDNA or gDNA that served as material.

The table came from immunoSEQ multiplex PCR; TCRdb's copy has only in-frame clones and leaves some out. The sample includes 250,000 to 300,000 clones, around 89% of them seen just once. This sequence was found in a woman in her twenties or thirties who had recovered from COVID-19. The material sequenced was peripheral blood.

The CDR3: CASSSLGRQGAEVQYF. The CDR3 coding sequence is TGTGCCAGCAGCTCCCTTGGGAGACAGGGGGCAGAAGTGCAGTACTTC. The chain employs TRBV13 and TRBJ2-7; 10 bases agree with TRBD1. The CDR3 is 16 residues long. V lost 4 bases to trimming and J lost 9 bases; unmatched junction nucleotides: 15. Germline-derived CDR1 and CDR2 are PRHDT and FYEKMQ (reference sequence). Full variable domain (outside the CDR3, taken from reference TRBV13 and TRBJ2-7): AAGVIQSPRHLIKEKRETATLKCYPIPRHDTVYWYQQGPGQDPQFLISFYEKMQSDKGSIPDRFSAQQFSDYHSELNMSSLELGDSALYFCASSSLGRQGAEVQYFGPGTRLTVT.